A single TCR beta chain is shown here with its context. Its antigen is undetermined. This entry comes from a study of OX40 agonist ivuxolimab in advanced cancers. Study findings and constraints: CD8+ T cells showed, on average, more clonal expansion than CD4+ cells.

Some clones are missing from TCRdb's copy, which holds only in-frame ones; the method was immunoSEQ multiplex PCR. The sample records roughly 64,000 clones, around four fifths being singletons. Germline CDR1 MDHEN, CDR2 SYDVKM. The CDR3 has 17 amino acids. Trimming shortened V by 5 bases and J by 5 bases, and 21 bases separated the two germline ends. The chain uses TRBV28 and TRBJ2-2; D gene uncertain. Sequenced material: CD4+ or CD8+ T cells sorted from blood, taken in a trial of the OX40 agonist ivuxolimab. The origin of this receptor is an adult with an advanced solid tumor such as melanoma, head and neck, liver or kidney cancer. The CDR3 region has the DNA TGTGCCAGCAGTCGCCCAGTCCAGTCGCTAGGAACCGGGGAGCTGTTTTTT. It is translated as CASSRPVQSLGTGELFF.